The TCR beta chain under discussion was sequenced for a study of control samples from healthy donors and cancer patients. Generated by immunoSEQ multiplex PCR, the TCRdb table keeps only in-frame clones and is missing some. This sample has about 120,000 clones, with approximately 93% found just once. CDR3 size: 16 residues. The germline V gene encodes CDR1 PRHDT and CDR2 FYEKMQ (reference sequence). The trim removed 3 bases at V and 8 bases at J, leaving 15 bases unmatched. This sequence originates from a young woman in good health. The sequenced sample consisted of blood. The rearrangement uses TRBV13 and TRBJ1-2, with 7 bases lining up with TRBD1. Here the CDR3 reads CASSLTLRGAAKGYTF. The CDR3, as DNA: TGTGCCAGCAGCTTGACACTCAGGGGGGCAGCGAAAGGCTACACCTTC.